Each of the 20 T cell receptor beta chains below was sequenced from the same sample in a study of early T cells in non-severe SARS-CoV-2 infection. TCRdb re-called the 5' RACE reads with MiXCR, one entry per CDR3 protein. The table includes about 80,000 distinct CDR3 sequences, approximately 5% detected once. The sample in question was whole blood, obtained at baseline. These receptors were collected from an adult who was a healthcare worker with PCR-confirmed SARS-CoV-2 infection or an uninfected control (not recorded which).

This clonotype was found many times. This rearrangement joins TRBV11-2 to TRBJ2-1, with 8 bases aligning to TRBD2. The length of the CDR3 is 15 residues. CDR1 and CDR2 (germline): SGHAT, FQNNGV. After removal of 11 bases from V and 1 base from J, the junction contained 10 bases not matched to a gene. This CDR3 is CAVGRGGASYNEQFF. The CDR3 bases are TGTGCCGTCGGGAGGGGGGGCGCTTCCTACAATGAGCAGTTCTTC.

Many counts were recorded for this clonotype. This chain connects TRBV18 to TRBJ2-2, with unresolved D. The V end was cut by 1 base, the J end by 0 bases, with 15 bases between. Germline V gene data show CDR1 as KGHSH and CDR2 as LQKENI. This CDR3 has 18 residues. In DNA, the CDR3 is TGTGCCAGCTCACCACGCGTCAGTCTCGACGCGAACACCGGGGAGCTGTTTTTT. This gives the protein CASSPRVSLDANTGELFF.

This clonotype occurred many times. The chain couples TRBV20-1 to TRBJ1-1, with D possibly matching TRBD1 (5 bases). V dropped 0 bases and J dropped 0 bases, with 17 bases sitting between them. Germline V CDR1 and CDR2: DFQATT, SNEGSKA (reference sequence). This CDR3 spans 17 amino acids. Written as DNA, the CDR3 is TGCAGTGCTAGAGATCGTCTTACATGGGGGATGAACACTGAAGCTTTCTTT. It encodes CSARDRLTWGMNTEAFF.

Ten or more counts support this clonotype. The rearrangement links TRBV28 to TRBJ2-1; D tentatively fits TRBD1 or TRBD2 (5 bases each). CDR3 length equals 12 residues. CDR1 and CDR2 (germline): MDHEN, SYDVKM. The V and J ends lost 8 bases and 15 bases respectively, with 20 bases between them. CDR3 loop: CASGEGLRSPFF. The CDR3 DNA reads as TGTGCCAGCGGCGAGGGGCTCAGAAGTCCGTTCTTC.

This clonotype was seen many times. The rearrangement joins TRBV4-1 to TRBJ2-1; 10 bases fit TRBD2. CDR1 MGHRA and CDR2 YSYEKL come from the germline V gene. The J segment lost 6 bases and the V segment lost 1 base, leaving 6 bases of the junction unmatched. The CDR3 sequence is 16 residues long. This chain's CDR3 is CASSQVRLAGANEQFF. The CDR3 DNA is TGCGCCAGCAGCCAAGTTCGGCTAGCGGGAGCCAATGAGCAGTTCTTC.

This clonotype was counted ten times or more. The chain couples TRBV11-2 to TRBJ2-7; no clear D. CDR1 and CDR2 (germline): SGHAT, FQNNGV. V gave up 0 bases and J gave up 4 bases, with 7 bases separating them. The CDR3 sequence is 13 residues long. The DNA for the CDR3 is TGTGCCAGCAGCTTAGATTCCGGGTACGAGCAGTACTTC. Encoded protein: CASSLDSGYEQYF.

This clonotype was counted at least ten times. V is TRBV10-3 and J is TRBJ2-7; 7 nucleotides line up with TRBD2. The germline V gene has CDR1 ENHRY and CDR2 SYGVKD. The length of the CDR3 is 14 residues. The J segment lost 1 base and the V segment lost 9 bases, leaving 9 bases of the junction unmatched. CDR3 nucleotide sequence: TGTGCCATTCGCAGCGCTAGCGGATCCTACGAGCAGTACTTC. Translated: CAIRSASGSYEQYF.

This clonotype was recorded a few times. CDR3 residues: CASSFTRSTGGSPYEQYF. As DNA, the CDR3 is TGCGCCAGCAGCTTCACTCGGTCGACAGGGGGCTCCCCCTACGAGCAGTACTTC. The chain joins TRBV5-1 to TRBJ2-7; 10 bases align to TRBD1. The CDR3 is made up of 18 amino acids. Germline loops: CDR1 SGHRS, CDR2 YFSETQ. The ends lost 2 bases at V and 2 bases at J; junction bases unmatched: 13.

A remark on this clonotype: The junction and the germline gene differ at one end; a read error may be behind it. V gene TRBV11-3 combines with J gene TRBJ2-1; 7 bases match TRBD1. The CDR3 is made up of 15 amino acids. Germline CDR1 and CDR2: SGHNT and YENEEA. The CDR3 region has the DNA TGTGCCAGCAGCGCGAGACAGGGATCCTGCAATGAGCAGTTCTTC. It is translated as CASSARQGSCNEQFF.

The rearrangement links TRBV5-4 to TRBJ2-5; 10 bases line up with TRBD2. The CDR3 sequence is 19 residues long. The junction had 19 bases not matched to a gene; V was cut back by 4 bases and J by 4 bases. Germline-derived CDR1 and CDR2 are SGHNT and YYREEE (reference sequence). CDR3 amino acids: CASSPGNLAGEGSRETQYF. The DNA of the CDR3 is TGTGCCAGCAGCCCCGGGAATCTAGCGGGAGAGGGGTCGCGAGAGACCCAGTACTTC.

This clonotype is labeled medium-sized (0.01 to 0.1%). The CDR3 sequence: CASRDLPPNEQYF. The CDR3 DNA sequence: TGTGCCAGCAGAGACCTGCCGCCGAACGAGCAGTACTTC. The chain uses TRBV6-1 and TRBJ2-7; D is ambiguous. CDR1 and CDR2 (germline): MNHNS, SASEGT. The CDR3 consists of 13 residues. V lost 6 bases to trimming and J lost 5 bases, with 14 bases between them.

This clonotype was observed at least ten times. The gene calls are TRBV27 and TRBJ2-4; 11 bases agree with TRBD2. The CDR3 runs 17 residues. V lost 7 bases, J lost 2 bases, and 10 bases stayed unmatched. Germline lookup yields CDR1 MNHEY and CDR2 SMNVEV (reference sequence). CDR3 sequence reads: CASKGLAGGWPKNIQYF. The CDR3 region has the DNA TGTGCCAGCAAGGGGCTAGCGGGGGGTTGGCCCAAAAACATTCAGTACTTC.

There are many counts of this clonotype. The J gene is TRBJ2-7, the V gene TRBV20-1; TRBD2 aligns across 9 bases. The trim removed 2 bases at V and 3 bases at J, leaving 2 bases unmatched. Germline V gene lookup returns CDR1 DFQATT and CDR2 SNEGSKA (reference sequence). This CDR3 is 13 amino acids long. CDR3 region: CSARFSGSYEQYF. The CDR3 nucleotides are TGCAGTGCTAGATTTAGCGGGAGCTACGAGCAGTACTTC.

The sample holds a few counts of this clonotype. The chain links TRBV29-1 to TRBJ2-5; D is possibly TRBD1 or TRBD2 (5 bases each). The V gene's germline CDR1 is SQVTM and CDR2 ANQGSEA. This CDR3 is 15 amino acids long. Trimming took 7 bases from V and 2 from J, leaving 20 bases between them. The CDR3 is CSATIPGTAQETQYF. CDR3 DNA: TGCAGCGCCACCATACCCGGGACGGCACAAGAGACCCAGTACTTC.

This clonotype came up many times. The V and J genes are TRBV6-6 and TRBJ2-5, with 8 bases aligning to TRBD1. Germline CDR1 and CDR2: MNHNY and SVGAGI (reference sequence). V was pared by 6 bases and J by 5 bases, with 8 bases of the junction left unmatched. This CDR3 has 14 amino acids. The CDR3, as DNA: TGTGCCAGCAGCCCATGGACAGGGATGGAGACCCAGTACTTC. Translated: CASSPWTGMETQYF.

In this sample, this clonotype turned up a few times. This chain links TRBV11-2 with TRBJ1-1, with TRBD1 as a possible D gene (5 bases). The CDR3 consists of 14 residues. V shed 0 bases and J shed 7 bases, with 12 bases lying between them. Looked up from germline, CDR1 is SGHAT and CDR2 is FQNNGV. The CDR3 protein is CASSLDSGPLEAFF. In DNA form, the CDR3 reads TGTGCCAGCAGCTTAGACTCGGGGCCGCTTGAAGCTTTCTTT.

The chain employs TRBV15 and TRBJ1-3; 7 bases match TRBD1. V dropped 5 bases and J dropped 0; count of bases not matched to a gene: 7. The CDR3 is 16 amino acids. The germline V gene has CDR1 LNHNV and CDR2 YYDKDF (reference sequence). For the CDR3, the DNA is TGTGCCACCAGCCGAGCAGGGGGGTTCTCTGGAAACACCATATATTTT. Protein product: CATSRAGGFSGNTIYF.

In this sample, this clonotype turned up a few times. The chain has TRBV7-9 and TRBJ2-3, with D uncertain. The CDR3 runs to 16 residues. Germline assignment: CDR1 SEHNR and CDR2 FQNEAQ (reference sequence). V was shortened by 2 bases and J by 6 bases, with 18 bases between the two germline ends. The CDR3 DNA follows: TGTGCCAGCAGCTTATCTCGAGGTTCCTCGGTCGATACGCAGTATTTT. As protein: CASSLSRGSSVDTQYF. The full variable domain, rest sourced from reference TRBV7-9 and TRBJ2-3, is DTGVSQNPRHKITKRGQNVTFRCDPISEHNRLYWYRQTLGQGPEFLTYFQNEAQLEKSRLLSDRFSAERPKGSFSTLEIQRTEQGDSAMYLCASSLSRGSSVDTQYFGPGTRLTVL.

This chain connects TRBV2 to TRBJ1-1; TRBD1 aligns across 9 bases. The V gene's germline CDR1 is SNHLY and CDR2 FYNNEI. The CDR3 sequence is 14 residues long. The V segment lost 8 bases and the J segment 1 base; nucleotides outside the gene matches: 5. The CDR3 DNA sequence: TGTGCCAGCTTACAGGGGGCAGAGAACACTGAAGCTTTCTTT. This sequence encodes CASLQGAENTEAFF.

This clonotype has a handful of counts. The chain uses TRBV11-2 and TRBJ2-7, with D tentatively TRBD2 (5 bases). V gave up 5 bases and J gave up 3 bases, with 20 bases separating them. CDR1 is SGHAT, CDR2 FQNNGV, per germline. The CDR3 has 16 residues. The DNA of the CDR3 is TGTGCCAGCAGCCAACACCCCGGGAACCTAAACTACGAGCAGTACTTC. Translating it yields CASSQHPGNLNYEQYF.